This is a list of T cell receptor beta chains from one sample in a study of identical twins. TCRdb fed the 5' RACE reads into MiXCR, producing one record per CDR3 protein. The table lists approximately 210,000 distinct CDR3 sequences, about a sixth of them singletons. In addition, the sample was reused for a study of T cells expressing NK-cell markers.

The sequencing sample was made of CD8+ T cells sorted from blood. The receptors here all came from a woman in her late teens or twenties in good health. CDR3s include the opening cysteine and the closing phenylalanine or tryptophan. A D gene is named only where the DNA matches it firmly. Clone sizes are given selectively: once, few, many, or a class where the clone is expanded.

clone_size	d_call	j_call	v_call	cdr3_nt	cdr3_aa
few	TRBD1	TRBJ1-2	TRBV20-1	TGCAGTGCTATCTGGGAGGGACAGAACTATGGCTACACCTTC	CSAIWEGQNYGYTF
few	TRBD2	TRBJ2-1	TRBV11-2	TGTGCCAGCAGCGGACTAGCGGGGGTTGCTAATGAGCAGTTCTTC	CASSGLAGVANEQFF
many	.	TRBJ2-3	TRBV6-1	TGTGCCAGCAGTGATTCCACAGACAGCACAGATACGCAGTATTTT	CASSDSTDSTDTQYF
many	TRBD2	TRBJ2-2	TRBV18	TGTGCCAGCTCACCACTAACCAGCGGGAGGGCCGACACCGGGGAGCTGTTTTTT	CASSPLTSGRADTGELFF
few	TRBD2	TRBJ2-7	TRBV5-5	TGTGCCAGCAGCCTAGGACTAGCGGGAGGGATCTACGAGCAGTACTTC	CASSLGLAGGIYEQYF
few	.	TRBJ1-2	TRBV28	TGTGCCAGCAGTTCCAGAAGAACTCCCCCCTATGGCTACACCTTC	CASSSRRTPPYGYTF
.	TRBD1	TRBJ1-1	TRBV7-6	TGTGCCAGCAGACTCACAGGGGGCGGATCCACTGAAGCTTTCTTT	CASRLTGGGSTEAFF
.	.	TRBJ2-1	TRBV2	TGTGCCAGCAACGAGGGAGTAAGCAATGAGCAGTTCTTC	CASNEGVSNEQFF
.	.	TRBJ1-1	TRBV7-9	TGTGCCAGCAGCCTTCCTGTAGTGGGTCTCAACACTGAAGCTTTCTTT	CASSLPVVGLNTEAFF
many	TRBD1	TRBJ2-2	TRBV29-1	TGCAGCGGGACAGGCCCTAACACCGGGGAGCTGTTTTTT	CSGTGPNTGELFF
few	.	TRBJ1-2	TRBV7-8	TGTGCCAGCAGCTTAGCTAGCGCCGGCTACACCTTC	CASSLASAGYTF
.	TRBD1	TRBJ1-1	TRBV10-1	TGCGCCAGCAGTGGCGACAGGGGTCCGAACACTGAAGCTTTCTTT	CASSGDRGPNTEAFF
.	.	TRBJ1-2	TRBV20-1	TGCAGTGCGAACCGACGGTCCGTGAACTATGGCTACACCTTC	CSANRRSVNYGYTF
.	TRBD1	TRBJ2-3	TRBV10-3	TGTGCCATCAGTGTGGGACAGGCGAGCACAGATACGCAGTATTTT	CAISVGQASTDTQYF
.	TRBD2	TRBJ2-2	TRBV6-5	TGTGCCAGCAGTTACTCGAGCGGGGGGGCCGGTTACACCGGGGAGCTGTTTTTT	CASSYSSGGAGYTGELFF
few	.	TRBJ2-7	TRBV9	TGTGCCAGCAGCGCCGAATATGGTCCCTACGAGCAGTACTTC	CASSAEYGPYEQYF
.	.	TRBJ1-4	TRBV7-9	TGTGCCAGCAGCCTGGCGCGGTCTAATGAAAAACTGTTTTTT	CASSLARSNEKLFF
.	TRBD1	TRBJ1-2	TRBV28	TGTGCCAGCAGTCCAACTTCACAGGGGGGTCTGATTAAGGGTGGCTACACCTTC	CASSPTSQGGLIKGGYTF
.	.	TRBJ1-2	TRBV7-9	TGTGCCAGCAGCAGGACCACAGGGCTCGCTAACTATGGCTACACCTTC	CASSRTTGLANYGYTF
many	.	TRBJ2-7	TRBV12-3/TRBV12-4	TGTGCCAGCAGTTTAGAGGGCGAGCAGTACTTC	CASSLEGEQYF
.	.	TRBJ2-2	TRBV7-8	TGTGCCAGCAGCCGAGGACACCCCACCGGGGAGCTGTTTTTT	CASSRGHPTGELFF
.	.	TRBJ1-1	TRBV19	TGTGCCAGTAGTATAGGCACCAACACTGAAGCTTTCTTT	CASSIGTNTEAFF
.	.	TRBJ2-3	TRBV14	TGTGCCAGCAGCCAAGAATCGATCACAGATACGCAGTATTTT	CASSQESITDTQYF
few	.	TRBJ2-5	TRBV27	TGTGCCAGCAGTTTGGGGGCCGGAGAGGAAGAGACCCAGTACTTC	CASSLGAGEEETQYF
few	TRBD1	TRBJ1-1	TRBV7-9	TGTGCCAGCAGTAATCCGGGACAGGGGGTGTCAAACACTGAAGCTTTCTTT	CASSNPGQGVSNTEAFF
.	.	TRBJ2-1	TRBV6-2/TRBV6-3	TGTGCCAGCAGTTACCCTCACAATGAGCAGTTCTTC	CASSYPHNEQFF
few	TRBD2	TRBJ2-7	TRBV27	TGTGCCAGCAGTTTGATAGCGGGAGCGGGGGCTTTAGAGCAGTACTTC	CASSLIAGAGALEQYF
.	.	TRBJ2-3	TRBV9	TGTGCCAGCAGCGTAGCTGAGGTAACAGATACGCAGTATTTT	CASSVAEVTDTQYF
many	.	TRBJ2-6	TRBV29-1	TGCAGCGTTGCACACGGTGGGGCCAACGTCCTGACTTTC	CSVAHGGANVLTF
few	TRBD2	TRBJ2-3	TRBV3-1	TGTGCCAGCAGCCAATATGCTAGCGGGGGGCATTTTTCTAGCACAGATACGCAGTATTTT	CASSQYASGGHFSSTDTQYF
.	.	TRBJ2-3	TRBV6-2/TRBV6-3	TGTGCCAGCAGCCACCCCCGGGCTAGCGCCACAGATACGCAGTATTTT	CASSHPRASATDTQYF
.	TRBD1	TRBJ2-7	TRBV5-5	TGTGCCAGCAGCTTGGATGGGACAGGGACCTACGAGCAGTACTTC	CASSLDGTGTYEQYF
few	TRBD2	TRBJ2-7	TRBV7-6	TGTGCCAGCAGCCTAGGGACTAGCGGGAACGAGCAGTACTTC	CASSLGTSGNEQYF
.	TRBD2	TRBJ2-7	TRBV2	TGTGCCAGCAGTGAAGGGGGCGGGAGTAACTACGAGCAGTACTTC	CASSEGGGSNYEQYF
many	.	TRBJ2-2	TRBV12-3/TRBV12-4	TGTGCCAGCAGGATAGACAGTTCTTTCACCGGGGAGCTGTTTTTT	CASRIDSSFTGELFF
few	.	TRBJ2-1	TRBV4-1	TGCGCCAGCAGCCAGGGACCAACTAATGAGCAGTTCTTC	CASSQGPTNEQFF
few	.	TRBJ1-2	TRBV5-1	TGCGCCAGCAGCGAAGGAGATGGGAGTCGGGACTATGGCTACACCTTC	CASSEGDGSRDYGYTF
many	.	TRBJ2-7	TRBV12-3/TRBV12-4	TGTGCCAGCAGTTTAGGTCCGCTTTGGGAGCAGTACTTC	CASSLGPLWEQYF
few	.	TRBJ2-4	TRBV12-3/TRBV12-4	TGTGCCAGCAGTGGCCACATTCAGTACTTC	CASSGHIQYF
few	TRBD1	TRBJ2-7	TRBV10-2	TGCGCCAGCAGACAGGGGGCGGGTGAGCAGTACTTC	CASRQGAGEQYF
.	.	TRBJ2-7	TRBV12-3/TRBV12-4	TGTGCCAGCACTGGGGTAAGCTACGAGCAGTACTTC	CASTGVSYEQYF
.	.	TRBJ2-5	TRBV7-9	TGTGCCAGCAGCTTAGGACGCAGGGTCGGCGAGACCCAGTACTTC	CASSLGRRVGETQYF
few	.	TRBJ2-1	TRBV7-9	TGTGCCAGCAGCTTAAGTGCTGACTCCTACAATGAGCAGTTCTTC	CASSLSADSYNEQFF
few	.	TRBJ2-1	TRBV10-3	TGTGCCATTTTTACCGGGACAGAGCAGTTCTTC	CAIFTGTEQFF
once	TRBD2	TRBJ2-5	TRBV6-5	TGTGCCAGCAGTTACGCTGGGACTAGCGGCAGAGAGACCCAGTACTTC	CASSYAGTSGRETQYF
.	.	TRBJ2-7	TRBV11-2	TGTGCCAGCAGCTTCCCCAACGAGCAGTACTTC	CASSFPNEQYF
.	.	TRBJ2-5	TRBV12-3/TRBV12-4	TGTGCCAGCAGACCCACTAGCCGGGAGACCCAGTACTTC	CASRPTSRETQYF
few	.	TRBJ1-1	TRBV7-2	TGTGCCAGCAGCTTAGCATTGGGGGTGGGGACTGAAGCTTTCTTT	CASSLALGVGTEAFF
.	TRBD1	TRBJ2-7	TRBV12-3/TRBV12-4	TGTGCCAGCAGTTCAGGACCTGGGACAGCCTACGAGCAGTACTTC	CASSSGPGTAYEQYF
many	.	TRBJ2-2	TRBV5-1	TGCGCCAGCAGCTTGGAGGGGGCCGGGGAGCTGTTTTTT	CASSLEGAGELFF